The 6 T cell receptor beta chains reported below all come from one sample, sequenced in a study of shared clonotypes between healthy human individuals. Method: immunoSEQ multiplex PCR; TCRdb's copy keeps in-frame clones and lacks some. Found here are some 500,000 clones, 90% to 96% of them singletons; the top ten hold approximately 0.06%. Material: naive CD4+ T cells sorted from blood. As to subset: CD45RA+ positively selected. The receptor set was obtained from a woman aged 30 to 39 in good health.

Here the CDR3 DNA reads TGTGCCAGCAGCTTGTGGGGGTCCTACAATGAGCAGTTCTTC. It codes for CASSLWGSYNEQFF. The V call is TRBV5-4, the J call TRBJ2-1, with D possibly called TRBD1 or TRBD2 (5 bases each). The V gene's germline CDR1 is SGHNT and CDR2 YYREEE (reference sequence). The V end was cut by 1 base, the J end by 1 base, with 6 bases between. There are 14 residues in the CDR3.

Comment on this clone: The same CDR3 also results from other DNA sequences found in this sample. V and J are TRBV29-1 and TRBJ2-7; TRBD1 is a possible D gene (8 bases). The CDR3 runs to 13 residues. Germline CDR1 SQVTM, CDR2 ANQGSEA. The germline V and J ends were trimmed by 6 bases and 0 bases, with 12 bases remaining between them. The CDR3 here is CSVGGTGSYEQYF. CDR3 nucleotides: TGCAGCGTGGGGGGGACAGGCTCCTACGAGCAGTACTTC.

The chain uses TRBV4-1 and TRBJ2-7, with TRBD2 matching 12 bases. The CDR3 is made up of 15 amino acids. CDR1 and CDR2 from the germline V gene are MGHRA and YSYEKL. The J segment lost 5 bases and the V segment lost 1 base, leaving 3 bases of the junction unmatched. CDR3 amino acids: CASSQVPSGRDEQYF. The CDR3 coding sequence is TGCGCCAGCAGCCAAGTGCCTAGCGGGAGGGACGAGCAGTACTTC.

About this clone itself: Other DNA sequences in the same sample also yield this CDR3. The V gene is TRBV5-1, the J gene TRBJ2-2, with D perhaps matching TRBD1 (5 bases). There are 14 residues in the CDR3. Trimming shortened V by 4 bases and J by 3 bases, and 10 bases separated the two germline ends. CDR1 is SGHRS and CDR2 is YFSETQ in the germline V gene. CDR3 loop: CASSAQGDTGELFF. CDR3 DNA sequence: TGCGCCAGCAGCGCACAAGGGGACACCGGGGAGCTGTTTTTT.

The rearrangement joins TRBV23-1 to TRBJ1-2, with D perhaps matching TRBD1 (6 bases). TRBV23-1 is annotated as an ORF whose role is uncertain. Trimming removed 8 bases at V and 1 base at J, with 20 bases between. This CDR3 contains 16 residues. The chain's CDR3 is CASPQGTRELNYGYTF. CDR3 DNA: TGCGCCAGCCCACAGGGCACCCGCGAACTTAACTATGGCTACACCTTC.

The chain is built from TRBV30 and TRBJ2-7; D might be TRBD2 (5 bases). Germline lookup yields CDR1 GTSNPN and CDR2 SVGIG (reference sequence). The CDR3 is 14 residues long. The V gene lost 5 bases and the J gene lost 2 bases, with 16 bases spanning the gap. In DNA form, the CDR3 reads TGTGCCTGGTCCCCTGCTAGCCGACCCTACGAGCAGTACTTC. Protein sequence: CAWSPASRPYEQYF.